The next 8 T cell receptor beta chains were all read from a single sample in a study of blood T cell repertoires in COVID-19. Libraries were prepared by immunoSEQ multiplex PCR; TCRdb keeps only in-frame clonotypes and omits some of them. The table shows nearly 200,000 clones, with about 80% occurring only once. The sequencing sample was made of peripheral blood. All receptors come from a human donor with acute or convalescent COVID-19. The donor label of this sample is uncertain.

The rearrangement links TRBV6-2 or TRBV6-3 to TRBJ1-2; 9 bases line up with TRBD1. The CDR3 has 14 residues. V trimming: 2 bases; J trimming: 4 bases; junction bases outside the gene matches: 2. Looked up from germline, CDR1 is MNHEY and CDR2 is SVGEGT. Written as DNA, the CDR3 is TGTGCCAGCAGTTACAGGACAGGGGTCTATGGCTACACCTTC. Amino acids: CASSYRTGVYGYTF.

This chain connects TRBV29-1 to TRBJ2-2; TRBD2 aligns across 7 bases. There are 14 residues in the CDR3. The V gene end was trimmed by 6 bases and the J gene end by 0 bases; junction bases not matched to a gene: 4. Per germline, CDR1 SQVTM and CDR2 ANQGSEA. The CDR3 region has the DNA TGCAGCGTATTAGCGGGCGCGAACACCGGGGAGCTGTTTTTT. Translation gives CSVLAGANTGELFF.

The CDR3 sequence: CASSEHRDSGYTF. For the CDR3, the DNA is TGTGCCAGCAGTGAACACAGGGATAGTGGCTACACCTTC. This chain connects TRBV6-1 to TRBJ1-2; tentatively, D is TRBD1 (6 bases). The length of the CDR3 is 13 residues. V lost 2 bases and J lost 7, with 11 bases in between. Germline CDR1 is MNHNS and CDR2 is SASEGT.

This clone has a single count. This sequence joins TRBV9 and TRBJ1-4; D ambiguous. Trimming left V 4 bases short and J 12 bases short, with 16 bases between. The germline V gene has CDR1 SGDLS and CDR2 YYNGEE. The CDR3 is made up of 13 amino acids. As DNA, the CDR3 is TGTGCCAGCAGCCCACGCGAGGGTCCAGAACTGTTTTTT. Residues: CASSPREGPELFF.

The gene calls are TRBV7-9 and TRBJ2-3; D might be TRBD2 (6 bases). Trimming cost V 6 bases and J 3 bases, with 16 bases left between them. The CDR3 covers 15 residues. The germline CDR1 and CDR2 sequences are SEHNR and FQNEAQ (reference sequence). The CDR3 is CASRASGPYTDTQYF. The CDR3 DNA is TGTGCCAGCAGAGCCAGCGGGCCTTATACAGATACGCAGTATTTT.

The chain couples TRBV27 to TRBJ2-2, with 11 bases lining up with TRBD2. Per germline, CDR1 MNHEY and CDR2 SMNVEV (reference sequence). The CDR3 totals 17 residues. With V trimmed by 2 bases and J by 5 bases, 7 bases remained unmatched. CDR3 amino acids: CASSLLAGGQSTGELFF. In DNA, the CDR3 is TGTGCCAGCAGTTTACTAGCGGGAGGCCAATCAACCGGGGAGCTGTTTTTT.

This chain joins TRBV11-2 and TRBJ2-7; D might be TRBD2 (5 bases). This CDR3 spans 14 amino acids. The V gene lost 1 base and the J gene lost 6 bases, with 13 bases spanning the gap. Germline CDR1 SGHAT, CDR2 FQNNGV. DNA for the CDR3: TGTGCCAGCAGCTTAGTACGGGAAGGTACCGAGCAGTACTTC. Amino acids: CASSLVREGTEQYF.

This chain links TRBV7-9 with TRBJ1-5; no reliable D call. The CDR3 has 13 amino acids. Germline V gene lookup returns CDR1 SEHNR and CDR2 FQNEAQ (reference sequence). V lost 1 base, J lost 4 bases, and 5 bases lay in between. The DNA of the CDR3 is TGTGCCAGCAGCTTAGACGGGAATCAGCCCCAGCATTTT. This encodes CASSLDGNQPQHF.